The sequence of this T cell receptor (beta chain) was determined in a study of T-cell memory formation after mild COVID-19. Study-level findings and limits: Memory from before infection featured some responding clones, which suggests cross-reactive memory joined. Later expanders leaned CD4+, whereas clones that contracted between day 15 and 85 were balanced CD4/CD8. CD4+ contracting clones were mainly CM and EM; CD8+ ones, EMRA.

The V end lost 0 bases, the J end lost 4 bases, and 16 bases lay between the germline ends. The CDR3 covers 16 residues. Germline V lookup: CDR1 MGHRA, CDR2 YSYEKL. Libraries for TCRalpha and TCRbeta carried sample barcodes and unique molecular identifiers via 5'RACE. TCRdb recomputed calls from the 5' RACE reads with MiXCR, one row per CDR3 protein. The sample shows around 320,000 distinct CDR3 sequences, roughly an eighth of them seen only once. Note on this clonotype: Its antigen is as yet unknown.

Sequenced sample: PBMCs or a T cell subset sorted from them (not recorded which). The sequence was obtained from a man between 18 and 29 years old who had mild COVID-19 (a few samples of this study predate the infection). Cell type and time point are not known. V is TRBV4-1 and J is TRBJ2-7; D possibly matches TRBD1 or TRBD2 (5 bases each). The CDR3 loop is CASSQDGGRQDYEQYF. The DNA of the CDR3 is TGCGCCAGCAGCCAAGATGGGGGACGCCAGGATTACGAGCAGTACTTC.